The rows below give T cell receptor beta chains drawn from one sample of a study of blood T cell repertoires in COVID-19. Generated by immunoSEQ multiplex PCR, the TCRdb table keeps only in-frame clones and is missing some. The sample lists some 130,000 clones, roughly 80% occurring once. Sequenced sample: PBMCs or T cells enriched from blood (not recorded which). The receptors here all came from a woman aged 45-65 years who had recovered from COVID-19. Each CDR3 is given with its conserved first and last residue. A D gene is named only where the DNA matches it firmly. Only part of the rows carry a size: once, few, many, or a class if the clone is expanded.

CDR3 DNA: TGTGCCAGCAGCTTAGGGGCGGGGGGGCCCTACAATGAGCAGTTCTTC
CDR3 protein: CASSLGAGGPYNEQFF
V gene: TRBV11-3
D gene: TRBD2
clone size: .
J gene: TRBJ2-1

CDR3 DNA: TGTGCCAGCAGTTTACCCAGGGGGCAGAACACCGGGGAGCTGTTTTTT
CDR3 protein: CASSLPRGQNTGELFF
V gene: TRBV28
D gene: TRBD1
clone size: medium-sized
J gene: TRBJ2-2

CDR3 DNA: TGTGCCAGCAGCCCCTTCCACTCGGGGAACACTGAAGCTTTCTTT
CDR3 protein: CASSPFHSGNTEAFF
V gene: TRBV7-9
D gene: .
clone size: .
J gene: TRBJ1-1

CDR3 DNA: TGTGCCAGCAGCTTAGGGTTGGCGGGTGGCACAGATACGCAGTATTTT
CDR3 protein: CASSLGLAGGTDTQYF
V gene: TRBV11-1
D gene: .
clone size: .
J gene: TRBJ2-3

CDR3 DNA: TGTGCCAGCAGAAGCCCGGGGTGGGCCCGGAAAGAGACCCAGTACTTC
CDR3 protein: CASRSPGWARKETQYF
V gene: TRBV6-6
D gene: .
clone size: once
J gene: TRBJ2-5

CDR3 DNA: TGCGCCAGCAGCCAAGATCCCGGGACAGGGAGTGAAAAACTGTTTTTT
CDR3 protein: CASSQDPGTGSEKLFF
V gene: TRBV4-1
D gene: TRBD1
clone size: .
J gene: TRBJ1-4

CDR3 DNA: TGTGCCAGCCGATTTTCGGGGGATGGCTACACCTTC
CDR3 protein: CASRFSGDGYTF
V gene: TRBV2
D gene: .
clone size: many
J gene: TRBJ1-2

CDR3 DNA: TGCAGCGCCGACAGGGGGTACACCGGGGAGCTGTTTTTT
CDR3 protein: CSADRGYTGELFF
V gene: TRBV29-1
D gene: TRBD1
clone size: .
J gene: TRBJ2-2

CDR3 DNA: TGTGCCAGCAGCCCATGGACTAGCGGGGGGTCCACCTCCTACAATGAGCAGTTCTTC
CDR3 protein: CASSPWTSGGSTSYNEQFF
V gene: TRBV28
D gene: TRBD2
clone size: .
J gene: TRBJ2-1

CDR3 DNA: TGTGCCAGCAGTTCTCAGGGGGGCGCTGAAGCTTTCTTT
CDR3 protein: CASSSQGGAEAFF
V gene: TRBV5-4
D gene: TRBD1
clone size: once
J gene: TRBJ1-1

CDR3 DNA: TGTGCCAGCAGCCCTCTCCAGGGGGCAGGTACAGATACGCAGTATTTT
CDR3 protein: CASSPLQGAGTDTQYF
V gene: TRBV11-1
D gene: TRBD1
clone size: .
J gene: TRBJ2-3

CDR3 DNA: TGTGCCAGCAGCTTCCCGGACAGGGGGGTTTTTGAGCAGTTCTTC
CDR3 protein: CASSFPDRGVFEQFF
V gene: TRBV7-2
D gene: TRBD1
clone size: .
J gene: TRBJ2-1

CDR3 DNA: TGTGCCAGCAGCTTACCTCGTGAGTCCCCGGCTTTCTTT
CDR3 protein: CASSLPRESPAFF
V gene: TRBV7-9
D gene: .
clone size: .
J gene: TRBJ1-1

CDR3 DNA: TGTGCCAGCTCACTTTTAAGCACAGATACGCAGTATTTT
CDR3 protein: CASSLLSTDTQYF
V gene: TRBV18
D gene: .
clone size: .
J gene: TRBJ2-3

CDR3 DNA: TGTGCCAGCAGCGTAGCGACTAGACATATCACAGATACGCAGTATTTT
CDR3 protein: CASSVATRHITDTQYF
V gene: TRBV9
D gene: .
clone size: .
J gene: TRBJ2-3

CDR3 DNA: TGCAGTGCTAGTACGGGAGAAAGGGTCTATGGCTACACCTTC
CDR3 protein: CSASTGERVYGYTF
V gene: TRBV20-1
D gene: .
clone size: .
J gene: TRBJ1-2

CDR3 DNA: TGTGCCAGCAGGTTGGGACAGGGGAGCTCCTACGAGCAGTACTTC
CDR3 protein: CASRLGQGSSYEQYF
V gene: TRBV5-4
D gene: TRBD1
clone size: .
J gene: TRBJ2-7

CDR3 DNA: TGCGCCAGCAGTGCCGGGACAGGGTATGCTGAAGCTTTCTTT
CDR3 protein: CASSAGTGYAEAFF
V gene: TRBV10-2
D gene: TRBD1
clone size: few
J gene: TRBJ1-1

CDR3 DNA: TGTGCCAGCAGCTACCAGGGGCAGGGAGAGACCCAGTACTTC
CDR3 protein: CASSYQGQGETQYF
V gene: TRBV7-2
D gene: .
clone size: .
J gene: TRBJ2-5

CDR3 DNA: TGCGCCAGCAGCTTGGAGAGTTCCGGTGGCACTGAAGCTTTCTTT
CDR3 protein: CASSLESSGGTEAFF
V gene: TRBV5-1
D gene: .
clone size: .
J gene: TRBJ1-1

CDR3 DNA: TGTGCCAGCAAAGGACAGGGGGCTTACGAGCAGTACTTC
CDR3 protein: CASKGQGAYEQYF
V gene: TRBV14
D gene: TRBD1
clone size: .
J gene: TRBJ2-7

CDR3 DNA: TGTGCCAGCAGTTTGGGGGCTATGAACACTGAAGCTTTCTTT
CDR3 protein: CASSLGAMNTEAFF
V gene: TRBV2
D gene: .
clone size: .
J gene: TRBJ1-1

CDR3 DNA: TGCGCCAGCAGCTTGACTGGAGATACGCAGTATTTT
CDR3 protein: CASSLTGDTQYF
V gene: TRBV5-1
D gene: .
clone size: .
J gene: TRBJ2-3

CDR3 DNA: TGTGCCAGCCGGACTCGGAACACTGAAGCTTTCTTT
CDR3 protein: CASRTRNTEAFF
V gene: TRBV13
D gene: .
clone size: .
J gene: TRBJ1-1

CDR3 DNA: TGTGCCAGCAGCTCCGCACGGGACAGGGTCAGGGAGCTGTTTTTT
CDR3 protein: CASSSARDRVRELFF
V gene: TRBV11-2
D gene: TRBD1
clone size: .
J gene: TRBJ2-2

CDR3 DNA: TGTGCCAGCAGCTTAGATCCCTTTGGGCCGCCCCAGCATTTT
CDR3 protein: CASSLDPFGPPQHF
V gene: TRBV11-2
D gene: .
clone size: few
J gene: TRBJ1-5

CDR3 DNA: TGTGCCAGCAGCCCCCACAGGGGGGATTCAATGAACACTGAAGCTTTCTTT
CDR3 protein: CASSPHRGDSMNTEAFF
V gene: TRBV7-6
D gene: TRBD1
clone size: .
J gene: TRBJ1-1

CDR3 DNA: TGTGCCAGTAGGGCAGGGGACTCTGGAAACACCATATATTTT
CDR3 protein: CASRAGDSGNTIYF
V gene: TRBV19
D gene: .
clone size: .
J gene: TRBJ1-3

CDR3 DNA: TGTGCCAGCAGTCAGGGGCCTAACTATGGCTACACCTTC
CDR3 protein: CASSQGPNYGYTF
V gene: TRBV12-3/TRBV12-4
D gene: .
clone size: .
J gene: TRBJ1-2

CDR3 DNA: TGTGCCAGCAGCCCTCAGGCACCTCGGGATACGCAGTATTTT
CDR3 protein: CASSPQAPRDTQYF
V gene: TRBV7-2
D gene: .
clone size: .
J gene: TRBJ2-3

CDR3 DNA: TGTGCCAGCAGCTCCTTAGGAGACCCCTCTAACTATGGCTACACCTTC
CDR3 protein: CASSSLGDPSNYGYTF
V gene: TRBV11-2
D gene: .
clone size: .
J gene: TRBJ1-2

CDR3 DNA: TGCGCCAGCAGTGGACCTGGACTAGCTACGAATGAGCAGTTCTTC
CDR3 protein: CASSGPGLATNEQFF
V gene: TRBV10-1
D gene: TRBD2
clone size: .
J gene: TRBJ2-1

CDR3 DNA: TGCGCCAGCAGCTGGACAGTAGACACAGATACGCAGTATTTT
CDR3 protein: CASSWTVDTDTQYF
V gene: TRBV5-1
D gene: .
clone size: .
J gene: TRBJ2-3

CDR3 DNA: TGTGCCAGCAGCTTGGTTGCGGGGAACACTGAAGCTTTCTTT
CDR3 protein: CASSLVAGNTEAFF
V gene: TRBV5-5
D gene: .
clone size: .
J gene: TRBJ1-1

CDR3 DNA: TGTGCCAGCAGCCGGACAGGGCAAGTGCAGCCCCAGCATTTT
CDR3 protein: CASSRTGQVQPQHF
V gene: TRBV3-1/TRBV3-2
D gene: TRBD1
clone size: .
J gene: TRBJ1-5

CDR3 DNA: TGTGCCAGCAGTTTAGCCGGGACAGGGGTTCTCTCTGGAAACACCATATATTTT
CDR3 protein: CASSLAGTGVLSGNTIYF
V gene: TRBV28
D gene: TRBD1
clone size: .
J gene: TRBJ1-3

CDR3 DNA: TGTGCCAGCAGCTTCCTCAGGGAAAGTGGCTACACCTTC
CDR3 protein: CASSFLRESGYTF
V gene: TRBV7-9
D gene: .
clone size: .
J gene: TRBJ1-2

CDR3 DNA: TGTGCCAGCAGCCCAAATGGGGCCAACGTCCTGACTTTC
CDR3 protein: CASSPNGANVLTF
V gene: TRBV14
D gene: .
clone size: .
J gene: TRBJ2-6